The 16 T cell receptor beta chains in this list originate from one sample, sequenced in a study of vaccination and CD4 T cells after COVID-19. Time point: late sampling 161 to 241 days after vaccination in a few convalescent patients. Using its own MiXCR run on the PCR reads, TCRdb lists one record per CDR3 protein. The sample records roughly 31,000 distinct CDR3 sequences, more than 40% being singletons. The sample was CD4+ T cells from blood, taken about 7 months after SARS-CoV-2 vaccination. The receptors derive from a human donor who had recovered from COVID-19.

CDR3 residues: CASSARPDTQYF. The CDR3 DNA reads as TGTGCCAGCAGTGCCCGGCCTGATACGCAGTATTTT. The chain employs TRBV6-1 and TRBJ2-3; D is ambiguous. This CDR3 has 12 residues. Trimming took off 4 bases at V and 6 bases at J, with 8 bases between the two ends. CDR1 and CDR2 (germline): MNHNS, SASEGT.

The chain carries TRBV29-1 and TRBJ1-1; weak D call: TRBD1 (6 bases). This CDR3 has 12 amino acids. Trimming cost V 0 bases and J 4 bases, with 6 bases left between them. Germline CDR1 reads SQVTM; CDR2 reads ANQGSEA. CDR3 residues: CSVEEGATEAFF. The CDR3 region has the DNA TGCAGCGTTGAAGAGGGGGCCACTGAAGCTTTCTTT.

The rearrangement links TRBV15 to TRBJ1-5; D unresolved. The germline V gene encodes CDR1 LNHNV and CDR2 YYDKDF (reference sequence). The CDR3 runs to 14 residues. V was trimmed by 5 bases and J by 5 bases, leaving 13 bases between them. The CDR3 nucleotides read TGTGCCACCAGCGGCAGGAATAACGATCAGCCCCAGCATTTT. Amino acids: CATSGRNNDQPQHF.

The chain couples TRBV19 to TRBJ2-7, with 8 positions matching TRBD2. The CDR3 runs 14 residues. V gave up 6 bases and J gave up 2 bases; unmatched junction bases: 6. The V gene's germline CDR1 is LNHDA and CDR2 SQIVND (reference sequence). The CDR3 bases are TGTGCCAGTAGGAAAGCGGGAGCTACCTACGAGCAGTACTTC. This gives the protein CASRKAGATYEQYF.

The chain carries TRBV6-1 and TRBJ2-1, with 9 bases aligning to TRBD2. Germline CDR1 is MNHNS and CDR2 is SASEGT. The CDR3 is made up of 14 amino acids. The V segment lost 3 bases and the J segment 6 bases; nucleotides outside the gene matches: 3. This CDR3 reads CASSEVAGVNEQFF. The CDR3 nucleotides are TGTGCCAGCAGTGAGGTAGCGGGAGTCAATGAGCAGTTCTTC.

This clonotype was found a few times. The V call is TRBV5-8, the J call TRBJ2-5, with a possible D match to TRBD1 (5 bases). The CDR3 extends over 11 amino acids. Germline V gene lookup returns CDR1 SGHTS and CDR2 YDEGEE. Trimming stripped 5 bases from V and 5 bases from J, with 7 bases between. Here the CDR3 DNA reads TGTGCCAGCAGGACAGCGGAGACCCAGTACTTC. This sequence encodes CASRTAETQYF.

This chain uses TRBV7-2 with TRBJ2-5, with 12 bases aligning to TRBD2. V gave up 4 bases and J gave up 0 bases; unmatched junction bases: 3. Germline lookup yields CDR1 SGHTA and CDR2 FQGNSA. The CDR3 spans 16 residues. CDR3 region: CASSSWTSGDQETQYF. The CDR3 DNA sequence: TGTGCCAGCAGCTCTTGGACTAGCGGGGACCAAGAGACCCAGTACTTC.

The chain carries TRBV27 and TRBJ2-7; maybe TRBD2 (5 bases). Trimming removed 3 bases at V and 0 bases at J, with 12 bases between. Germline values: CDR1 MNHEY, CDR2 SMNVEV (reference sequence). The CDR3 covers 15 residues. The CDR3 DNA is TGTGCCAGCAGTTTCGGGGTGACGGGCTCCTACGAGCAGTACTTC. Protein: CASSFGVTGSYEQYF.

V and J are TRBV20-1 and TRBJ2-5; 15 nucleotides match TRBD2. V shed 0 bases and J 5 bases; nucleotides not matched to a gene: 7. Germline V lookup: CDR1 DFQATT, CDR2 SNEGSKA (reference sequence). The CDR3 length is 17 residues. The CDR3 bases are TGCAGTGCTAGAGATCTTTTCGGGACTAGCGGGAGGGAGACCCAGTACTTC. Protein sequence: CSARDLFGTSGRETQYF.

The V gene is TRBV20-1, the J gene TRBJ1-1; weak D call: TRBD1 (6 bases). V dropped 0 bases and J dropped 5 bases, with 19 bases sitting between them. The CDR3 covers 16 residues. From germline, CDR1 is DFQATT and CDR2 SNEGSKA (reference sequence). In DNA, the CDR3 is TGCAGTGCTAGAGATAAGCGGGGGCCCGTAGGGACTGAAGCTTTCTTT. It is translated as CSARDKRGPVGTEAFF.

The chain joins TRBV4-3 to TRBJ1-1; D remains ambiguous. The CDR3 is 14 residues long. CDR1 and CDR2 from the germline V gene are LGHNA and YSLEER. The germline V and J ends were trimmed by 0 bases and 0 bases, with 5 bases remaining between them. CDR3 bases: TGCGCCAGCAGCCAAGAGGGAGTGAACACTGAAGCTTTCTTT. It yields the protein CASSQEGVNTEAFF.

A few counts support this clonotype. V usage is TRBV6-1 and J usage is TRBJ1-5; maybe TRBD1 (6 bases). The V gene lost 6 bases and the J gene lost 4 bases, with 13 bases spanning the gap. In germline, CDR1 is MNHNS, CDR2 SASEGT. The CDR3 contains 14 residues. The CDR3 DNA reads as TGTGCCAGCAGGGGAGGGGGAGAAAATCAGCCCCAGCATTTT. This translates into CASRGGGENQPQHF.

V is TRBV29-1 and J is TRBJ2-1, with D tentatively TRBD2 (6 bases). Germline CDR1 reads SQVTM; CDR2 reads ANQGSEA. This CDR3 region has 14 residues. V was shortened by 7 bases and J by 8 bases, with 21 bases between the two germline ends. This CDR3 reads CSGDLGGPLDEQFF. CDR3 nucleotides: TGCAGCGGGGACTTAGGTGGGCCCTTAGATGAGCAGTTCTTC.

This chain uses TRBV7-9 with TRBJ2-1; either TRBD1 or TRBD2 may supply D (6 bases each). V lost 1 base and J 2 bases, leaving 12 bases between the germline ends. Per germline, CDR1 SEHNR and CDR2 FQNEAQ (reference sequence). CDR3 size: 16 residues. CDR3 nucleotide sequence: TGTGCCAGCAGCTTAGTGGGGCGGGACACCTACAATGAGCAGTTCTTC. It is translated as CASSLVGRDTYNEQFF.

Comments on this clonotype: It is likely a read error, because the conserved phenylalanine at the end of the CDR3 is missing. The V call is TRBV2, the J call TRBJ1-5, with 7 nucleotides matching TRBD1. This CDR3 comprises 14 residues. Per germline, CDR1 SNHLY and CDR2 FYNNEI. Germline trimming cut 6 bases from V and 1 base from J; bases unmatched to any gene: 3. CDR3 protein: CASSRDSSNQPQHL. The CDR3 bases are TGTGCCAGCAGCCGGGACAGCAGCAATCAGCCCCAGCATCTT.

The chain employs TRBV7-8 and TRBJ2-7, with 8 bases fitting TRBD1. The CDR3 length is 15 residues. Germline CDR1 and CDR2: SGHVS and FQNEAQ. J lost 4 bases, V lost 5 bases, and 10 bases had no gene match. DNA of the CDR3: TGTGCCAGCAGCAAGACCGGGACAGGAGATTACGAGCAGTACTTC. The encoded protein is CASSKTGTGDYEQYF.